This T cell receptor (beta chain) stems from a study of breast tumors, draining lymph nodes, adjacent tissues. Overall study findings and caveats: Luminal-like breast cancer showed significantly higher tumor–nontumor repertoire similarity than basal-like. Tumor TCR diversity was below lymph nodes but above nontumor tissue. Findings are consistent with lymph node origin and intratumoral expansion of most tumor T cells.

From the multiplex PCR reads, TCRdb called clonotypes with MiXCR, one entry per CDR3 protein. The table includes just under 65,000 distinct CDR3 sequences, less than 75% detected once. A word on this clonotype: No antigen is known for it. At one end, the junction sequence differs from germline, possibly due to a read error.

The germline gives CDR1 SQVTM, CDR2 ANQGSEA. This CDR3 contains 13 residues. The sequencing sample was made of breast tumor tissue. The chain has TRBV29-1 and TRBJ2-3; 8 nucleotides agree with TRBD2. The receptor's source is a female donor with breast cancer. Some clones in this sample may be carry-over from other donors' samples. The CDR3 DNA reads TGCAGCGGCTTAGCGGGGCGGGCAGATGCGCAGTATTTT. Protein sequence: CSGLAGRADAQYF.